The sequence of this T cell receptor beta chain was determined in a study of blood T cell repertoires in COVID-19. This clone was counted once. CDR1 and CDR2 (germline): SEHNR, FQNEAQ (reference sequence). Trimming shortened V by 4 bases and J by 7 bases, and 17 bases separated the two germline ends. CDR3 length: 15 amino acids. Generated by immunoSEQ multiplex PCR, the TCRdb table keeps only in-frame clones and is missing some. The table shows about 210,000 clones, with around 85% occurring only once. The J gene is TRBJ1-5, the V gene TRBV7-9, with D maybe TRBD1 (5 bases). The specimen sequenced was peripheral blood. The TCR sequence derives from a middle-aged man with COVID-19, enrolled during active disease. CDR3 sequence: CASSSRTHHRQPQHF. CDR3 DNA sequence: TGTGCCAGCAGCTCTCGGACCCATCACAGGCAGCCCCAGCATTTT.